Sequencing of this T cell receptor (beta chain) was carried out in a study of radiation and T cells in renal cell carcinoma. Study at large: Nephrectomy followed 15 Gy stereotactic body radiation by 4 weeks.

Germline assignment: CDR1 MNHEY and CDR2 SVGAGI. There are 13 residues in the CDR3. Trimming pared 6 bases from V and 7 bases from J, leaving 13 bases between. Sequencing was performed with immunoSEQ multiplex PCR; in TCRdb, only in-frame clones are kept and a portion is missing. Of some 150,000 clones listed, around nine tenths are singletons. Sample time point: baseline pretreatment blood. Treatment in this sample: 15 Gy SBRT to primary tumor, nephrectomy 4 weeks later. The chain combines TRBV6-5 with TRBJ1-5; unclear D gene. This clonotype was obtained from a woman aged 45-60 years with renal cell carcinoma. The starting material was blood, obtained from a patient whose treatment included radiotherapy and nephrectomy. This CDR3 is CASSQRSGQPQHF. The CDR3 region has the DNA TGTGCCAGCAGCCAGAGGAGTGGGCAGCCCCAGCATTTT.